This TCR beta chain was captured in a study of cytomegalovirus exposure and HLA in healthy donors. Study context: Falling in the Caucasian-associated ancestry cluster were 80% to 85% of about 400 genotyped donors.

The ends lost 2 bases at V and 4 bases at J; junction bases unmatched: 4. Germline-derived CDR1 and CDR2 are MRHNA and SNTAGT. This CDR3 has 16 amino acids. A multiplex PCR was run with 60 Vbeta primers and 13 Jbeta primers. The table came from immunoSEQ multiplex PCR; TCRdb's copy has only in-frame clones and leaves some out. The sample holds around 120,000 clones, roughly two thirds seen once. This clone was counted a few times. The V gene is TRBV6-4, the J gene TRBJ2-6; 8 nucleotides line up with TRBD1. This sequence originates from a young man in good health and CMV-seropositive. The source material was PBMCs. For the CDR3, the DNA is TGTGCCAGCAGTGACGATCAGGGGGCGGGGGCCAACGTCCTGACTTTC. Its protein is CASSDDQGAGANVLTF.